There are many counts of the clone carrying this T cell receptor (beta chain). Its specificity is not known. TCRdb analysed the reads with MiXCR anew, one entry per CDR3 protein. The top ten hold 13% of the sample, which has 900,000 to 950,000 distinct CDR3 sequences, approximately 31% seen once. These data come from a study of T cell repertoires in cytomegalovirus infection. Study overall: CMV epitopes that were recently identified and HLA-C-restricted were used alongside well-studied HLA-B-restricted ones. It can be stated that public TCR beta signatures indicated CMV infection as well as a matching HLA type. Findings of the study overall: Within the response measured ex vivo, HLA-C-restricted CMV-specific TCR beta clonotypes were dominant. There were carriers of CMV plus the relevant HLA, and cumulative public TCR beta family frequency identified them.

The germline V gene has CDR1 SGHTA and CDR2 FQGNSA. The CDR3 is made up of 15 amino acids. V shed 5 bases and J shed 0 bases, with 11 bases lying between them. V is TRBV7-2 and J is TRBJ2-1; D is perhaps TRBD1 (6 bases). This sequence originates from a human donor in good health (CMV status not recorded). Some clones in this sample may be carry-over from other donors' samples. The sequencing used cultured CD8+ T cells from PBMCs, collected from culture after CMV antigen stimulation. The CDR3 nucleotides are TGTGCCAGCAGCGCAACAGGGAGCTCCTACAATGAGCAGTTCTTC. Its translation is CASSATGSSYNEQFF.